A single T cell receptor (beta chain) is shown here with its context. Its antigen remains unknown. The sample is drawn from a study of OX40 agonist ivuxolimab in advanced cancers. Whole-study results and caveats: With doses of 0.1-3.0 mg/kg, partial responders showed among the lowest clonal expansion. Among the nonresponders, some also had low normalized T-cell clonal expansion.

The CDR3 consists of 13 residues. Germline CDR1 SQVTM, CDR2 ANQGSEA. Between the trimmed V and J ends, which lost 1 base and 5 bases, there was a span of 11 bases. Generated by immunoSEQ multiplex PCR, the TCRdb table keeps only in-frame clones and is missing some. Of 62,000 or so clones listed, about 85% were seen once; the top ten hold around 3.6%. The receptor's source is an adult with an advanced solid tumor such as melanoma, head and neck, liver or kidney cancer. The chain is built from TRBV29-1 and TRBJ1-2; D not certain. The sample in question was CD4+ or CD8+ T cells sorted from blood, obtained in a trial of the OX40 agonist ivuxolimab. The CDR3 DNA reads TGCAGCGTTGAAGTATCGGCCGGTTATGGCTACACCTTC. Translation gives CSVEVSAGYGYTF.